This T cell receptor (beta chain) was recorded in a study of cytomegalovirus exposure and HLA in healthy donors. With 60 Vbeta and 13 Jbeta primers, the PCR was carried out. The data were produced by immunoSEQ multiplex PCR, yet TCRdb's version contains in-frame clones alone and is incomplete. In the table there are more than 200,000 clones, about four fifths of which are singletons. The sample was PBMCs. This TCR came from a man aged 35 to 55 in good health and CMV-seropositive.

The CDR3 nucleotides are TGTGCCAGCTCACCTAATAGCAATCAGCCCCAGCATTTT. It is translated as CASSPNSNQPQHF. The chain links TRBV18 to TRBJ1-5; D ambiguous. Germline V gene data show CDR1 as KGHSH and CDR2 as LQKENI. V gave up 3 bases and J gave up 0 bases, with 3 bases separating them. This CDR3 region has 13 residues.